This TCR beta chain was captured by sequencing in a study of Ad26.COV2.S vaccination and SARS-CoV-2 variants. For the study at large: Participants got Ad26.COV2.S intramuscularly, once or twice 56 days apart.

To note about this clone: Its antigen is unknown.

Notes on the study in general: Spike-specific TCR breadth ran higher among vaccine recipients than placebo recipients. Breadth of non-spike TCRs did not differ between vaccinees and placebo recipients.

Clones were sequenced by immunoSEQ multiplex PCR, and TCRdb holds only the in-frame ones, with some missing. The sample holds approximately 340,000 clones; approximately 81% are singletons and the top ten take around 3%. Regarding treatment: some 20 received Ad26.COV2.S at low or high dose, single or two shots; about 5 received placebo; per-sample allocation not given. Day 63 after the first vaccine or placebo injection was the time point for sampling. Whoever gave the sample was an adult aged 18-55 years in Boston. Sequenced here: peripheral blood, sampled in a trial of Ad26.COV2.S vaccine versus placebo. The origin of this receptor is a person between 18 and 60 years old who received the Ad26.COV2.S COVID-19 vaccine or a placebo.

DNA of the CDR3: TGTGCCAGCAGCCCCAGGGGCGGGGGTGGCACCGGGGAGCTGTTTTTT. Translation: CASSPRGGGGTGELFF. This rearrangement joins TRBV6-6 to TRBJ2-2, with D possibly TRBD2 on 7 matching bases. V was clipped by 6 bases and J by 4 bases, with 18 bases between them. This CDR3 region has 16 residues. CDR1 MNHNY and CDR2 SVGAGI come from the germline V gene (reference sequence).